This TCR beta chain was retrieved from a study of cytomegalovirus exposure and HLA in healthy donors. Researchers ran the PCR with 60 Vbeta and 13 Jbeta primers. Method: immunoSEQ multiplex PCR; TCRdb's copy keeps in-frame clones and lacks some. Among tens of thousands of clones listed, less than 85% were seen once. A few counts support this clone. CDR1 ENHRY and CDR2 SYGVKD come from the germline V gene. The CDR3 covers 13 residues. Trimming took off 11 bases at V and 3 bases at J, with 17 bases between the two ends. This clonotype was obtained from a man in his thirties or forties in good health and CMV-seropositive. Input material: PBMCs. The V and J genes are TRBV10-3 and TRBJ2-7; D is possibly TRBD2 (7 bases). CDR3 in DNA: TGTGCCGCCAGTCGGGGGGACAACTACGAGCAGTACTTC. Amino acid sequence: CAASRGDNYEQYF.